This TCR beta chain derives from a study of cytomegalovirus exposure and HLA in healthy donors. Amplification used 60 Vbeta primers and 13 Jbeta primers. TCRdb's copy holds only in-frame clones and misses some; the assay was immunoSEQ multiplex PCR. The sample lists under 100,000 clones; approximately 80% were seen once. This CDR3 contains 14 residues. V was pared by 3 bases and J by 3 bases, with 12 bases between. The germline V gene encodes CDR1 SQVTM and CDR2 ANQGSEA. Regarding this clone: Its specificity is unknown.

The donors, nominally healthy at sampling, likely had unrecorded immune exposures. The study's findings and limits: There was a cluster of highly shared sequence variants that was likely a sequencing artifact. Reported findings show TCR beta sequences accurately forecast HLA-A and HLA-B alleles in most subjects. V- and J-gene trimming in TCR beta was tied to a missense DCLRE1C variant by an analysis performed later.

Source material: PBMCs. This chain connects TRBV29-1 to TRBJ1-3; D is unclear. This clonotype originated in a man aged 45 to 65 in good health and CMV-seronegative. The chain's CDR3 is CSVEEGVDGNTIYF. The CDR3 coding sequence is TGCAGCGTTGAGGAGGGTGTGGATGGAAACACCATATATTTT.